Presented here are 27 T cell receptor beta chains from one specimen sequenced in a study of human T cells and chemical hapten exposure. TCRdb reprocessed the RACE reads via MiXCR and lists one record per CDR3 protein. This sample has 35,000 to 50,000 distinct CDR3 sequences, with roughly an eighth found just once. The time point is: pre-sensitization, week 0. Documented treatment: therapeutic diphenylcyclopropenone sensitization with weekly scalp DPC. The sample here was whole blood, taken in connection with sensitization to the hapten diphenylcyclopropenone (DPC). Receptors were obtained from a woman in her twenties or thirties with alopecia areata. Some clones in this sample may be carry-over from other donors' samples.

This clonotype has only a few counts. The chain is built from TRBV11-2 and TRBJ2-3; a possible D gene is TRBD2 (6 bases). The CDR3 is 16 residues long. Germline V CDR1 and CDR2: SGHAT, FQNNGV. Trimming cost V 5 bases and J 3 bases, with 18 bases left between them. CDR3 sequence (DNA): TGTGCCAGCAGCGCCGAACTAGCCCCACGGACAGATACGCAGTATTTT. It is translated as CASSAELAPRTDTQYF. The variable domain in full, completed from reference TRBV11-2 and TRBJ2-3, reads EAGVAQSPRYKIIEKRQSVAFWCNPISGHATLYWYQQILGQGPKLLIQFQNNGVVDDSQLPKDRFSAERLKGVDSTLKIQPAKLEDSAVYLCASSAELAPRTDTQYFGPGTRLTVL.

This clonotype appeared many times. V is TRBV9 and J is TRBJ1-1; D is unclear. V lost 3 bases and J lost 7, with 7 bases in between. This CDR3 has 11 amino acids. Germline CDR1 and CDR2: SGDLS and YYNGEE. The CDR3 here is CASSGTSEAFF. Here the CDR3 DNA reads TGTGCCAGCAGCGGAACCAGTGAAGCTTTCTTT.

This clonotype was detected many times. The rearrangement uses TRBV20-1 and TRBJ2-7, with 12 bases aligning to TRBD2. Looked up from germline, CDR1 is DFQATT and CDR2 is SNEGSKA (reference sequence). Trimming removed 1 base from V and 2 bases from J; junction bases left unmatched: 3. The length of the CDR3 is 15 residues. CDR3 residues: CSARGTSGTTYEQYF. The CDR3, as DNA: TGCAGTGCTAGAGGGACTAGCGGGACAACCTACGAGCAGTACTTC.

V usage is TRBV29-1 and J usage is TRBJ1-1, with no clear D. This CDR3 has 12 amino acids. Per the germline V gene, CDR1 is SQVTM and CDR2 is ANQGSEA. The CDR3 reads CSGSEMNTEAFF. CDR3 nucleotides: TGCTCGGGGAGTGAGATGAACACTGAAGCTTTCTTT.

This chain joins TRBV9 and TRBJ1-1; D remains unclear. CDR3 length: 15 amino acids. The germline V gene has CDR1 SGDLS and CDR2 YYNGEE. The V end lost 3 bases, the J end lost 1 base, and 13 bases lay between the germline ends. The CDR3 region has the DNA TGTGCCAGCAGCGCCCACGGTAGGGCGAACACTGAAGCTTTCTTT. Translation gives CASSAHGRANTEAFF.

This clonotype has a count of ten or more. DNA for the CDR3: TGCAGCGTAATGCGGGGGAGCATAAGGAGTGAAGCTTTCTTT. This gives the protein CSVMRGSIRSEAFF. The genes are TRBV29-1 and TRBJ1-1; maybe TRBD1 (5 bases). The CDR3 runs 14 residues. Per germline, CDR1 SQVTM and CDR2 ANQGSEA. Trimming removed 6 bases at V and 7 bases at J, with 21 bases between.

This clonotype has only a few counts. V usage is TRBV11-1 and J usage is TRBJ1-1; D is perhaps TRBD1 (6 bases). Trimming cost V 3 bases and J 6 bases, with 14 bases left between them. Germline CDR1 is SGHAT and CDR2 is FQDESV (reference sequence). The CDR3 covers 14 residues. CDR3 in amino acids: CASSFGQGRAEAFF. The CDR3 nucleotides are TGTGCCAGCAGCTTCGGGCAGGGGCGCGCTGAAGCTTTCTTT.

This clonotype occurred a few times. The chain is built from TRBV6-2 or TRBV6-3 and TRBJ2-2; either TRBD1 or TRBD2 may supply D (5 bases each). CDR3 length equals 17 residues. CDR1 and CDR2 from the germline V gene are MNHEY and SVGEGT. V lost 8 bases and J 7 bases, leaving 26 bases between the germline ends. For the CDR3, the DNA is TGTGCCAGCCGCCAACCCCGGGACCCCTCATGGGACGGGGAGCTGTTTTTT. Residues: CASRQPRDPSWDGELFF.

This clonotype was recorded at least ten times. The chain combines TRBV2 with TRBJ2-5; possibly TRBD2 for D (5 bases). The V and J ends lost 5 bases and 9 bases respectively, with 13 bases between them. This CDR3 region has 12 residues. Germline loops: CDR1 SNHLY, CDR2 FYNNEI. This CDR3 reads CASSPAGGAQYF. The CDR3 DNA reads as TGTGCCAGCAGTCCGGCGGGTGGGGCCCAGTACTTC. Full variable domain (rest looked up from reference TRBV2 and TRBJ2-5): EPEVTQTPSHQVTQMGQEVILRCVPISNHLYFYWYRQILGQKVEFLVSFYNNEISEKSEIFDDQFSVERPDGSNFTLKIRSTKLEDSAMYFCASSPAGGAQYFGPGTRLLVL.

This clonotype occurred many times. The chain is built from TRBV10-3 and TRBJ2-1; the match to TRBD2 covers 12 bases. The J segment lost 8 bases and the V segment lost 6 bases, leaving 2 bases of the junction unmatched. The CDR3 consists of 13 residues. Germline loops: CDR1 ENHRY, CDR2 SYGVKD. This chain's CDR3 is CAIRLAGGDEQFF. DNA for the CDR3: TGTGCCATCAGACTAGCGGGAGGCGATGAGCAGTTCTTC.

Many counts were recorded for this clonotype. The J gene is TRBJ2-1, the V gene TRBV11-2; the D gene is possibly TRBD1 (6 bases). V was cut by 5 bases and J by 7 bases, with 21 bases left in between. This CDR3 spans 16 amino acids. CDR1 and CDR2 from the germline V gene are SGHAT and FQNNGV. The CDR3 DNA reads TGTGCCAGCAGCCTCTTGAGGACAGACTTCGGGAATGAGCAGTTCTTC. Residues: CASSLLRTDFGNEQFF. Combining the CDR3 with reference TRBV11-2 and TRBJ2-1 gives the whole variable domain EAGVAQSPRYKIIEKRQSVAFWCNPISGHATLYWYQQILGQGPKLLIQFQNNGVVDDSQLPKDRFSAERLKGVDSTLKIQPAKLEDSAVYLCASSLLRTDFGNEQFFGPGTRLTVL.

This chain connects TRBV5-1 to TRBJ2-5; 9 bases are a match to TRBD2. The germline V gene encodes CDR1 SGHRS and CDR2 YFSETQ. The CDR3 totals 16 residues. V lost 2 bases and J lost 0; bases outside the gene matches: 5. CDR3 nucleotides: TGCGCCAGCAGCTTTGGTCTAGCGGGAAACCAAGAGACCCAGTACTTC. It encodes CASSFGLAGNQETQYF.

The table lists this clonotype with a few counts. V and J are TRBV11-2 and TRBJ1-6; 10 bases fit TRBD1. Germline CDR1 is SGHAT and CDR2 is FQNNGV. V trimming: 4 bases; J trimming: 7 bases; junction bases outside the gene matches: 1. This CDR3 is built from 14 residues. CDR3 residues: CASSWGQGNSPLHF. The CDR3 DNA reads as TGTGCCAGCAGCTGGGGACAGGGGAATTCACCCCTCCACTTT.

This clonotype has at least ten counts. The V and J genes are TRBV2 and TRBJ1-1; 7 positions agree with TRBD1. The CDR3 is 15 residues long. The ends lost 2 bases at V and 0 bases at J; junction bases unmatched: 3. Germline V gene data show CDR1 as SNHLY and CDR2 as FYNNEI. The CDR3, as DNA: TGTGCCAGCAGTGAAATGGGACAGTTGAACACTGAAGCTTTCTTT. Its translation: CASSEMGQLNTEAFF.

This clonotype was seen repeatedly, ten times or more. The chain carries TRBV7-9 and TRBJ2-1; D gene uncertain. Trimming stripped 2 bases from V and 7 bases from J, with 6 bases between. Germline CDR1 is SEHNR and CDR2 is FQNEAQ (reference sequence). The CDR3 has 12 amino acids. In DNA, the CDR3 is TGTGCCAGCAGCTTATCACGAAATGAGCAGTTCTTC. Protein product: CASSLSRNEQFF.

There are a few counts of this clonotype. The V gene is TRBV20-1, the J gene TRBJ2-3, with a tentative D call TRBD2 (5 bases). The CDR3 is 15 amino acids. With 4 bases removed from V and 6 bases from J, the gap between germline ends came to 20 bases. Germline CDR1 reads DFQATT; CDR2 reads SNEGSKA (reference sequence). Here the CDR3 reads CSAKLSGRDLDTQYF. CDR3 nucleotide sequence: TGCAGTGCTAAATTGAGTGGGAGAGACCTGGATACGCAGTATTTT.

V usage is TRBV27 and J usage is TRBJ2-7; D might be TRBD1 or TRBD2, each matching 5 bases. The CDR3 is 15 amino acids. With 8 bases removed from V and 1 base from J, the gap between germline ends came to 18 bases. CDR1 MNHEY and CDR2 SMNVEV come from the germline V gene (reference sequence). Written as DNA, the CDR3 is TGTGCCAGCGGCCCCCGCGGAGGACATTCCTACGAGCAGTACTTC. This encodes CASGPRGGHSYEQYF.

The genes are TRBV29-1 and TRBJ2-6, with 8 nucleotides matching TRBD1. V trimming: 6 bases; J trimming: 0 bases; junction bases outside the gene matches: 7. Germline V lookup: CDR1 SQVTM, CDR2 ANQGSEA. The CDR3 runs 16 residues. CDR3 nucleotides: TGCAGCGTCACCGACAGGGGTCCCTCTGGGGCCAACGTCCTGACTTTC. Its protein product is CSVTDRGPSGANVLTF.

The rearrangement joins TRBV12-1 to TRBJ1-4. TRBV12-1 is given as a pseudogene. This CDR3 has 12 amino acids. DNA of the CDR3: TGTGCCGGTCCACGGATAAGTGAAAAACTGTTTTTT. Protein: CAGPRISEKLFF.

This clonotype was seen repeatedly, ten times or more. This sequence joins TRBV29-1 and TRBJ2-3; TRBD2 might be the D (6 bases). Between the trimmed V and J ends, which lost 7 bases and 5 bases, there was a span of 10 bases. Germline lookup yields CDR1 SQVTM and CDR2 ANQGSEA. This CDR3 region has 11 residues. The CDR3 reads CSAGSQDTQYF. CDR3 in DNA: TGCAGCGCCGGGAGCCAAGATACGCAGTATTTT.

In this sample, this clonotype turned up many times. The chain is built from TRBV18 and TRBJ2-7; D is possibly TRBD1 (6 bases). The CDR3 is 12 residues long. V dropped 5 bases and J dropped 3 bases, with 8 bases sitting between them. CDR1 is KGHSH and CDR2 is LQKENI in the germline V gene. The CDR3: CASSTGSYEQYF. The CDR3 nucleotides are TGTGCCAGCTCAACAGGGAGCTACGAGCAGTACTTC.

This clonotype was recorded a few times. As DNA, the CDR3 is TGTGCCACCAGCAAGGGGGAGACCTACAATGAGCAGTTCTTC. Its translation is CATSKGETYNEQFF. The V call is TRBV24-1, the J call TRBJ2-1, with D possibly matching TRBD1 (6 bases). The CDR3 consists of 14 residues. Trimming shortened V by 7 bases and J by 2 bases, and 11 bases separated the two germline ends. Per the germline V gene, CDR1 is KGHDR and CDR2 is SFDVKD.

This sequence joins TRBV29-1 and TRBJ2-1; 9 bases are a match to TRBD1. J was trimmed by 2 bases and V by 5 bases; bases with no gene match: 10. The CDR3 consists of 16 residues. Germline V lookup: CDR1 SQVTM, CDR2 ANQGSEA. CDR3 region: CSVLGIGTGTYNEQFF. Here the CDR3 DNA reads TGCAGCGTTCTTGGGATCGGGACAGGGACCTACAATGAGCAGTTCTTC.

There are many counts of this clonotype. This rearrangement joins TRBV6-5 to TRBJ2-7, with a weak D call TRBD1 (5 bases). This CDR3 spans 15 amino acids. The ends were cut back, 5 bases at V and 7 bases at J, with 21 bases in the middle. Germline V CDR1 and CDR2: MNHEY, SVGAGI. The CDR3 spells CASSPQGAFLREQYF. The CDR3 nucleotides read TGTGCCAGCAGTCCCCAAGGGGCGTTTTTGAGGGAGCAGTACTTC.

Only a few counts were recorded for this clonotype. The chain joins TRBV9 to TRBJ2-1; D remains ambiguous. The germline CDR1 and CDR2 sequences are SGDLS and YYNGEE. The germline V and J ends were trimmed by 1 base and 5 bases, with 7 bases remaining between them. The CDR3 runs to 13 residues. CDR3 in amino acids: CASSVSTDNEQFF. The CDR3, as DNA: TGTGCCAGCAGCGTAAGTACCGACAATGAGCAGTTCTTC.

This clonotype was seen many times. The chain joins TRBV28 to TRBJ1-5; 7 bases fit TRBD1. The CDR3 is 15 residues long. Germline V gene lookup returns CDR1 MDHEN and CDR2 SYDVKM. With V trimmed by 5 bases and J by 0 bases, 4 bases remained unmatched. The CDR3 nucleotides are TGTGCCAGCAGTGGGGACAGTTATAGCAATCAGCCCCAGCATTTT. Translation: CASSGDSYSNQPQHF.

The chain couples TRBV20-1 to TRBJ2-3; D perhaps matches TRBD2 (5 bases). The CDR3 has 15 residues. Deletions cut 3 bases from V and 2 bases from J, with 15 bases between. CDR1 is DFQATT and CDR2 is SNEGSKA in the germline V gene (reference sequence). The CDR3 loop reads CSASRVQRNTDTQYF. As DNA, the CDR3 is TGCAGTGCTAGTAGAGTCCAGCGGAACACAGATACGCAGTATTTT.